This record covers a single TCR beta chain. Trimming took 5 bases from V and 0 from J; bases not matched to a gene: 5. Germline-derived CDR1 and CDR2 are KGHSH and LQKENI. The CDR3 totals 16 residues. These data belong to a study of cytomegalovirus exposure and HLA in healthy donors. Sequencing was performed with immunoSEQ multiplex PCR; in TCRdb, only in-frame clones are kept and a portion is missing. Here the sample spans about 110,000 clones, 70% to 85% being singletons. The clonotype originates from a woman aged 18-30 years in good health and CMV-seronegative. The rearrangement links TRBV18 to TRBJ2-1; 9 bases agree with TRBD1. Sequencing was carried out using PBMCs. The CDR3 loop is CASSLQGASSYNEQFF. CDR3 sequence (DNA): TGTGCCAGCTCATTACAGGGGGCAAGCTCCTACAATGAGCAGTTCTTC.